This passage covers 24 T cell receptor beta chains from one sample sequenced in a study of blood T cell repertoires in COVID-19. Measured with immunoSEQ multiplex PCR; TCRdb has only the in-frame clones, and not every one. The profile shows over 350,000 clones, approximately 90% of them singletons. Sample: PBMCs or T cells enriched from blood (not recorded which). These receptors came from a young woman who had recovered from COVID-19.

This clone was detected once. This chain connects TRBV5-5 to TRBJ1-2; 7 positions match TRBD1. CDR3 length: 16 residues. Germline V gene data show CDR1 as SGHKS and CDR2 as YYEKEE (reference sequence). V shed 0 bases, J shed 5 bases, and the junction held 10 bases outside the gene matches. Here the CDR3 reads CASSLGQGFDFYGYTF. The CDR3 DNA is TGTGCCAGCAGCTTGGGACAGGGCTTCGATTTTTATGGCTACACCTTC.

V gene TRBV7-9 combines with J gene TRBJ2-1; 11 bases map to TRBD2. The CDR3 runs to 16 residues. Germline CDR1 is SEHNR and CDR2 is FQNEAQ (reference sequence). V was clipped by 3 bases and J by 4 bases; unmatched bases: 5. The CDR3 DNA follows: TGTGCCAGCAGCTTGGCTAGCGGGGGGACATACAATGAGCAGTTCTTC. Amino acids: CASSLASGGTYNEQFF.

CDR3: CASSDSPGQGADGYTF. CDR3 nucleotides: TGTGCCAGCAGTGACTCGCCGGGACAGGGGGCGGATGGCTACACCTTC. This rearrangement joins TRBV6-4 to TRBJ1-2; 12 bases agree with TRBD1. The V gene's germline CDR1 is MRHNA and CDR2 SNTAGT. V trimming: 0 bases; J trimming: 6 bases; junction bases outside the gene matches: 5. The CDR3 length is 16 residues.

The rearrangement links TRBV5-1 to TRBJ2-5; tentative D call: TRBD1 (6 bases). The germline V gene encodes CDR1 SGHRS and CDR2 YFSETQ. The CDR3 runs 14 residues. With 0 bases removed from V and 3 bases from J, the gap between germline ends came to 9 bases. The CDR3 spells CASSLGDTKETQYF. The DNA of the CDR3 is TGCGCCAGCAGCTTGGGGGACACAAAAGAGACCCAGTACTTC. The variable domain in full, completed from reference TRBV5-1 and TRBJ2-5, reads KAGVTQTPRYLIKTRGQQVTLSCSPISGHRSVSWYQQTPGQGLQFLFEYFSETQRNKGNFPGRFSGRQFSNSRSEMNVSTLELGDSALYLCASSLGDTKETQYFGPGTRLLVL.

For the CDR3, the DNA is TGTGCCAGCACCCTAACTAGCACTACTGTGCAAGAGACCCAGTACTTC. It specifies CASTLTSTTVQETQYF. V is TRBV7-2 and J is TRBJ2-5; TRBD2 might be the D (6 bases). Trimming removed 7 bases from V and 2 bases from J, with 20 bases in between. Germline CDR1 is SGHTA and CDR2 is FQGNSA. The CDR3 length is 16 residues.

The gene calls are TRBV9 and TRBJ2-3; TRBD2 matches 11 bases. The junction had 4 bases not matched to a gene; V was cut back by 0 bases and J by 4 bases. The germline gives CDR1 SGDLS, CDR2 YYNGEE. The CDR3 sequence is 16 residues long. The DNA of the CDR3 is TGTGCCAGCAGCGTAGGTAATAGCGGGAGGGCAGATACGCAGTATTTT. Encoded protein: CASSVGNSGRADTQYF.

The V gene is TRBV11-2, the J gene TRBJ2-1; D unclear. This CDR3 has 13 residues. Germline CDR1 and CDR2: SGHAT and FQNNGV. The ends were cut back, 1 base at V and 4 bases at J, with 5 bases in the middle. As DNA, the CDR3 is TGTGCCAGCAGCTTAGGAGTGTACAATGAGCAGTTCTTC. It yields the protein CASSLGVYNEQFF.

The CDR3 is CAWSGKQGIPKRPQHF. CDR3 nucleotides: TGTGCCTGGAGTGGGAAACAGGGTATCCCTAAGAGGCCCCAGCATTTT. The chain recombines TRBV30 with TRBJ1-5; TRBD1 is a possible D gene (6 bases). The germline CDR1 and CDR2 sequences are GTSNPN and SVGIG (reference sequence). This CDR3 is 16 amino acids long. Trimming stripped 1 base from V and 9 bases from J, with 22 bases between.

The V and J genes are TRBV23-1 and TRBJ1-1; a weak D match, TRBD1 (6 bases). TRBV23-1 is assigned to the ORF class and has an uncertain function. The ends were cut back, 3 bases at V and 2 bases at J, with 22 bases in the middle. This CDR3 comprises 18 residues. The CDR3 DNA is TGCGCCAGCAGTCAGATGGGGGCCTGGAGCAGGGCTAACACTGAAGCTTTCTTT. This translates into CASSQMGAWSRANTEAFF.

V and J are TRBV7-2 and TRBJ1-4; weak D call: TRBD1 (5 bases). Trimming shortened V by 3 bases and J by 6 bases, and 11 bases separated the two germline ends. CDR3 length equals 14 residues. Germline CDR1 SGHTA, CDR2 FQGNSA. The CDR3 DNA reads TGTGCCAGCAGCTTCGACAGAGGCTATGAAAAACTGTTTTTT. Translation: CASSFDRGYEKLFF.

The CDR3 spells CASRSGTGYSGEQYF. Written as DNA, the CDR3 is TGTGCCAGCAGGTCCGGGACAGGGTACAGTGGCGAGCAGTACTTC. The chain joins TRBV6-5 to TRBJ2-7; 9 bases line up with TRBD1. Losses at the gene ends were 6 bases for V and 6 bases for J; bases not matched to a gene: 12. CDR3 length equals 15 residues. Germline CDR1 is MNHEY and CDR2 is SVGAGI.

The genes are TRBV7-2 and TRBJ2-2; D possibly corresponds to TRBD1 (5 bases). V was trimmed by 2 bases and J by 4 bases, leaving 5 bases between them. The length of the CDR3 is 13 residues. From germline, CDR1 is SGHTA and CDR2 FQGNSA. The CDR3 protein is CASSLQGTGELFF. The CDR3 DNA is TGTGCCAGCAGCTTACAGGGCACCGGGGAGCTGTTTTTT.

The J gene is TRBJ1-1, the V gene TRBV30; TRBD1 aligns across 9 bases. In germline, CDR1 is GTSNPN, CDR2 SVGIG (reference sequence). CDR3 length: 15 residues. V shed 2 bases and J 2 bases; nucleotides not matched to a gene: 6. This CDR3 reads CAWSSTGGPNTEAFF. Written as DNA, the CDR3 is TGTGCCTGGAGTTCAACAGGGGGCCCCAACACTGAAGCTTTCTTT.

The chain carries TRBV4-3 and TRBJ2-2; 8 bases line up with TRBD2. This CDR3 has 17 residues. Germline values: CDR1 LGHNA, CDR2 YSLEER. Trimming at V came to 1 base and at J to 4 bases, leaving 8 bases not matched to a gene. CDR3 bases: TGCGCCAGCAGCCAAGGGGTCTCTAGCGGGTCCACCGGGGAGCTGTTTTTT. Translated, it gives CASSQGVSSGSTGELFF.

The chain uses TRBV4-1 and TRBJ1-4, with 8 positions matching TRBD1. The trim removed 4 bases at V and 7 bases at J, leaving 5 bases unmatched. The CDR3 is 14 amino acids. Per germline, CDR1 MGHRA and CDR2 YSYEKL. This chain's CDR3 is CASSPDRGFEKLFF. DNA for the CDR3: TGCGCCAGCAGCCCTGACAGGGGTTTTGAAAAACTGTTTTTT.

The CDR3 is CASSVAGSNQPQHF. In DNA, the CDR3 is TGTGCCAGCAGCGTGGCAGGGAGCAATCAGCCCCAGCATTTT. The gene calls are TRBV28 and TRBJ1-5, with D possibly TRBD1 on 5 matching bases. The germline V and J ends were trimmed by 6 bases and 1 base, with 10 bases remaining between them. Germline lookup yields CDR1 MDHEN and CDR2 SYDVKM. This CDR3 comprises 14 residues.

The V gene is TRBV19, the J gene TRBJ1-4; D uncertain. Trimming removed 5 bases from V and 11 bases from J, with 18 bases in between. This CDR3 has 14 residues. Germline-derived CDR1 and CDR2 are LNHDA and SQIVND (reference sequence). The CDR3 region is CASSVTGVAVKLFF. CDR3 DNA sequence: TGTGCCAGTAGTGTTACCGGGGTAGCTGTGAAACTGTTTTTT.

CDR3 loop: CASSHPGTGRETQYF. In DNA, the CDR3 is TGCGCCAGCAGCCACCCCGGGACAGGGAGGGAGACCCAGTACTTC. The genes are TRBV4-1 and TRBJ2-5, with TRBD1 matching over 9 bases. The CDR3 has 15 residues. J gave up 5 bases and V 3 bases, and 7 bases lay outside the gene matches. Germline V gene lookup returns CDR1 MGHRA and CDR2 YSYEKL.

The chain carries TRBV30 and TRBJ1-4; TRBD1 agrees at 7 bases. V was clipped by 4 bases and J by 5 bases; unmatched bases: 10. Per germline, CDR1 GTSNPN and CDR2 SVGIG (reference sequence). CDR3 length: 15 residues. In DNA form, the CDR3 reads TGTGCCTGGACTTCGGGGGGGACAGTGAATGAAAAACTGTTTTTT. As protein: CAWTSGGTVNEKLFF.

The CDR3 nucleotides read TGTGCCAGCAGTGACACGGGGGGAAGGGGCTACACCTTC. Protein sequence: CASSDTGGRGYTF. The chain has TRBV6-4 and TRBJ1-2; D is perhaps TRBD1 (5 bases). The CDR3 length is 13 residues. Looked up from germline, CDR1 is MRHNA and CDR2 is SNTAGT. The germline V and J ends were trimmed by 2 bases and 8 bases, with 12 bases remaining between them.

The CDR3 reads CASSVGQHTEAFF. The CDR3 DNA reads TGTGCCAGCAGCGTAGGACAGCACACTGAAGCTTTCTTT. The genes are TRBV9 and TRBJ1-1; TRBD1 might be the D (5 bases). This CDR3 has 13 residues. V was trimmed by 0 bases and J by 3 bases, leaving 6 bases between them. Germline lookup yields CDR1 SGDLS and CDR2 YYNGEE.

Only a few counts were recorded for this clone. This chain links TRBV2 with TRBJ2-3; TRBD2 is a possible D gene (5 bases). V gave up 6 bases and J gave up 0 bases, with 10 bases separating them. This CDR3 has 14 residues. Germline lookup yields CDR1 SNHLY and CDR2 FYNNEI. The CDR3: CASSPRTSTDTQYF. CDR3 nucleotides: TGTGCCAGCAGCCCGCGGACTAGCACAGATACGCAGTATTTT.

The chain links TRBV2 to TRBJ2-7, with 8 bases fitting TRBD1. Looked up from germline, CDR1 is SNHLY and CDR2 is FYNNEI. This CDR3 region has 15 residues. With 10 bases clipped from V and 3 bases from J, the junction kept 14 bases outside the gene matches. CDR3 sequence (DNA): TGTGCCACCGCGGGACAGGCGAGAGCCTTCTACGAGCAGTACTTC. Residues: CATAGQARAFYEQYF.

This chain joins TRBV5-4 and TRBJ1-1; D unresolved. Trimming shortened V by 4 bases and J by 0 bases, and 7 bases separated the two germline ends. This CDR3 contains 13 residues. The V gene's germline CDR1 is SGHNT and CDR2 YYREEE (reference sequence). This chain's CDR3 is CASSPYMNTEAFF. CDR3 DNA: TGTGCCAGCAGCCCTTATATGAACACTGAAGCTTTCTTT.